This TCR beta chain was captured by sequencing in a study of cytomegalovirus exposure and HLA in healthy donors. After removal of 5 bases from V and 2 bases from J, the junction contained 7 bases not matched to a gene. CDR1 is LNHNV, CDR2 YYDKDF, per germline (reference sequence). The CDR3 length is 15 residues. The PCR made use of 60 Vbeta and 13 Jbeta primers. Repertoires were generated with immunoSEQ multiplex PCR, while TCRdb's copy carries only in-frame clones and drops some. The data hold about 150,000 clones, with 70% to 90% observed a single time. The sample comprised PBMCs. The receptor's source is a woman aged 18-29 years in good health and CMV-seronegative. The chain joins TRBV15 to TRBJ1-1, with 8 bases identical to TRBD1. The CDR3 DNA reads TGTGCCACCAGCCCCCCGGGACAGGTAAACACTGAAGCTTTCTTT. Translation gives CATSPPGQVNTEAFF.